The next 4 T cell receptor beta chains were all read from a single sample in a study of metastatic and nonmetastatic thyroid tumors. TCRdb re-called clones via MiXCR from the PCR reads. The sample has 25,000 to 35,000 clones, almost 30% seen once. Thyroid surgery took place with no prior treatment in any patient. Sequencing was done on a sample of blood. Source of these receptors: a female donor with papillary thyroid cancer or a benign thyroid nodule (not recorded which). Some clones in this sample may be carry-over from other donors' samples.

V usage is TRBV7-8 and J usage is TRBJ1-5; no firm D call. The CDR3 length is 14 residues. Trimming took off 1 base at V and 2 bases at J, with 6 bases between the two ends. Germline CDR1 reads SGHVS; CDR2 reads FQNEAQ. For the CDR3, the DNA is TGTGCCAGCAGCTTAGGAAGGGGCAATCAGCCCCAGCATTTT. This translates into CASSLGRGNQPQHF. The full variable domain, rest sourced from reference TRBV7-8 and TRBJ1-5, is GAGVSQSPRYKVAKRGQDVALRCDPISGHVSLFWYQQALGQGPEFLTYFQNEAQLDKSGLPSDRFFAERPEGSVSTLKIQRTQQEDSAVYLCASSLGRGNQPQHFGDGTRLSIL.

The gene calls are TRBV28 and TRBJ1-2; D possibly corresponds to TRBD1 (6 bases). CDR1 and CDR2 (germline): MDHEN, SYDVKM. The CDR3 contains 11 residues. Trimming shortened V by 7 bases and J by 11 bases, and 14 bases separated the two germline ends. CDR3 nucleotide sequence: TGTGCCAGCAAAACAGGGCGGGGGTACACCTTC. This translates into CASKTGRGYTF.

This sequence joins TRBV11-2 and TRBJ1-6, with D tentatively TRBD1 (5 bases). Trimming left V 0 bases short and J 14 bases short, with 23 bases between. This CDR3 region has 17 residues. Germline V gene data show CDR1 as SGHAT and CDR2 as FQNNGV. CDR3: CASSLDLPGLPLGSLHF. The CDR3 DNA follows: TGTGCCAGCAGCTTAGATTTGCCGGGGCTCCCCCTCGGGTCCCTCCACTTT.

The chain combines TRBV28 with TRBJ2-7, with 13 bases aligning to TRBD2. CDR1 MDHEN and CDR2 SYDVKM come from the germline V gene. V shed 3 bases, J shed 2 bases, and the junction held 16 bases outside the gene matches. The CDR3 extends over 20 amino acids. CDR3 in amino acids: CASSFGGRGLAGVVTYEQYF. The CDR3 coding sequence is TGTGCCAGCAGTTTTGGGGGGCGCGGACTAGCGGGAGTTGTAACCTACGAGCAGTACTTC.